These 30 T cell receptor beta chains originate from one sample sequenced in a study of blood T cell repertoires in COVID-19. Measured with immunoSEQ multiplex PCR; TCRdb has only the in-frame clones, and not every one. This table has over 120,000 clones, about 80% appearing once. The sample consisted of PBMCs or T cells enriched from blood (not recorded which). Source of these receptors: a man in his fifties who had recovered from COVID-19.

The CDR3 DNA follows: TGTGCCAGCAGCCAAGGTGGGGGACAGTCACATGAAAAACTGTTTTTT. Its translation is CASSQGGGQSHEKLFF. This chain uses TRBV4-2 with TRBJ1-4; 7 nucleotides match TRBD1. This CDR3 comprises 16 residues. V lost 1 base and J lost 6; bases outside the gene matches: 8. CDR1 is LGHNA and CDR2 is YNFKEQ in the germline V gene.

This clone was detected only a few times. The rearrangement joins TRBV4-2 to TRBJ1-5; D gene ambiguous. This CDR3 region has 17 residues. Trimming took 2 bases from V and 3 from J, leaving 17 bases between them. Germline V CDR1 and CDR2: LGHNA, YNFKEQ. For the CDR3, the DNA is TGTGCCAGCAGCCAATTCCCTCGGGAGACGACCAATCAGCCCCAGCATTTT. This translates into CASSQFPRETTNQPQHF.

The chain uses TRBV2 and TRBJ2-7; D is unclear. Germline CDR1 reads SNHLY; CDR2 reads FYNNEI. V was clipped by 7 bases and J by 3 bases, with 7 bases between them. The CDR3 is made up of 11 amino acids. CDR3 protein: CASIRSYEQYF. CDR3 DNA: TGTGCCAGCATTCGGAGCTACGAGCAGTACTTC.

The chain uses TRBV30 and TRBJ2-2; D not certain. Per the germline V gene, CDR1 is GTSNPN and CDR2 is SVGIG (reference sequence). CDR3 length equals 13 residues. Trimming removed 3 bases at V and 1 base at J, with 6 bases between. The CDR3 DNA follows: TGTGCCTGGAGGGCCATGAACACCGGGGAGCTGTTTTTT. Translation: CAWRAMNTGELFF.

CDR3 DNA sequence: TGTGCCAGCAGGAGAACAGCGAACACTGAAGCTTTCTTT. This sequence encodes CASRRTANTEAFF. This chain joins TRBV6-5 and TRBJ1-1, with D unresolved. Germline-derived CDR1 and CDR2 are MNHEY and SVGAGI. The CDR3 runs to 13 residues. V was cut by 6 bases and J by 1 base, with 9 bases left in between.

In the case of this clone: The junction and the germline gene differ at one end; a read error may be behind it. The chain carries TRBV7-8 and TRBJ2-7; D perhaps matches TRBD1 (6 bases). The CDR3 runs 11 residues. Germline V gene lookup returns CDR1 SGHVS and CDR2 FQNEAQ. The CDR3 nucleotides read TGTGCCAGCAGCTTAGGCAGGGGAGAAGAATTC. This encodes CASSLGRGEEF.

J is TRBJ1-2 and V is TRBV29-1; 7 positions agree with TRBD1. Germline assignment: CDR1 SQVTM and CDR2 ANQGSEA. Losses at the gene ends were 0 bases for V and 7 bases for J; bases not matched to a gene: 2. The CDR3 consists of 12 residues. The CDR3, as DNA: TGCAGCGTTGAAGAAGGGGGCGGTGGCTACACCTTC. Translation gives CSVEEGGGGYTF.

The J gene is TRBJ2-5, the V gene TRBV9, with a possible D match to TRBD1 (6 bases). V was pared by 0 bases and J by 4 bases, with 10 bases between. CDR3 length equals 14 residues. Germline V gives CDR1 SGDLS, CDR2 YYNGEE. CDR3 in DNA: TGTGCCAGCAGCGTAGCTCTGGGGGCAGAGACCCAGTACTTC. It yields the protein CASSVALGAETQYF.

The rearrangement joins TRBV10-3 to TRBJ1-6; 9 bases are a match to TRBD1. CDR1 is ENHRY, CDR2 SYGVKD, per germline. CDR3 length equals 13 residues. V shed 10 bases, J shed 10 bases, and the junction held 8 bases outside the gene matches. The CDR3 loop reads CATLQGALSPLHF. CDR3 nucleotides: TGTGCCACCTTACAGGGGGCATTATCACCCCTCCACTTT.

The chain combines TRBV9 with TRBJ2-3; D gene unclear. Germline V gene sequence: CDR1 SGDLS, CDR2 YYNGEE. The V and J ends lost 0 bases and 6 bases respectively, with 5 bases between them. This CDR3 region has 12 residues. For the CDR3, the DNA is TGTGCCAGCAGCGTAGCTAGGGATACGCAGTATTTT. As protein: CASSVARDTQYF.

This clone came up a few times. This chain links TRBV7-8 with TRBJ1-2, with D tentatively TRBD1 (6 bases). V was trimmed by 5 bases and J by 7 bases, leaving 14 bases between them. Germline V gives CDR1 SGHVS, CDR2 FQNEAQ. This CDR3 comprises 13 residues. CDR3 in amino acids: CASSPQGLGGYTF. CDR3 in DNA: TGTGCCAGCAGCCCACAGGGACTAGGTGGCTACACCTTC.

The V call is TRBV29-1, the J call TRBJ1-2; D gene uncertain. The germline V gene has CDR1 SQVTM and CDR2 ANQGSEA. V was shortened by 3 bases and J by 4 bases, with 9 bases between the two germline ends. The CDR3 contains 12 residues. Here the CDR3 reads CSVERPLYGYTF. CDR3 in DNA: TGCAGCGTTGAGAGGCCGCTCTATGGCTACACCTTC.

On this clone itself: Other DNA sequences in this sample translate to the same CDR3. The chain employs TRBV19 and TRBJ1-5; 10 nucleotides agree with TRBD1. V trimming: 6 bases; J trimming: 2 bases; junction bases outside the gene matches: 4. The V gene's germline CDR1 is LNHDA and CDR2 SQIVND (reference sequence). The CDR3 consists of 15 residues. The CDR3 DNA is TGTGCCAGTAGCGCCGGGACAGGGGGCAATCAGCCCCAGCATTTT. It translates to CASSAGTGGNQPQHF.

This rearrangement joins TRBV10-1 to TRBJ1-1; D is uncertain. CDR3 size: 13 residues. V lost 6 bases, J lost 1 base, and 9 bases lay in between. Germline CDR1 is WNHNN and CDR2 is SYGVQD (reference sequence). The CDR3 bases are TGCGCCAGCAGGCTCTTCAGGAACACTGAAGCTTTCTTT. Translation: CASRLFRNTEAFF.

The chain is built from TRBV24-1 and TRBJ2-2; D gene uncertain. Trimming took 2 bases from V and 6 from J, leaving 12 bases between them. Germline V gene sequence: CDR1 KGHDR, CDR2 SFDVKD. This CDR3 comprises 15 residues. The CDR3 region is CATSDSPGGSGELFF. The DNA of the CDR3 is TGTGCCACCAGTGATTCCCCAGGTGGATCCGGGGAGCTGTTTTTT.

The chain couples TRBV5-1 to TRBJ1-4, with 9 nucleotides matching TRBD1. After removal of 0 bases from V and 6 bases from J, the junction contained 3 bases not matched to a gene. This CDR3 is built from 15 residues. Germline V CDR1 and CDR2: SGHRS, YFSETQ. The chain's CDR3 is CASSLAGDRDEKLFF. CDR3 nucleotides: TGCGCCAGCAGCTTGGCCGGGGACAGGGATGAAAAACTGTTTTTT.

The genes are TRBV18 and TRBJ1-5; possibly TRBD1 for D (5 bases). The V gene lost 3 bases and the J gene lost 5 bases, with 17 bases spanning the gap. The germline gives CDR1 KGHSH, CDR2 LQKENI. This CDR3 has 16 residues. The CDR3 loop reads CASSPFPLGGDQPQHF. DNA of the CDR3: TGTGCCAGCTCACCGTTTCCCCTTGGAGGGGATCAGCCCCAGCATTTT.

This clone was seen more than once but under ten times. V and J are TRBV30 and TRBJ1-6; 7 nucleotides line up with TRBD1. The germline V gene has CDR1 GTSNPN and CDR2 SVGIG (reference sequence). This CDR3 has 14 residues. V trimming: 3 bases; J trimming: 10 bases; junction bases outside the gene matches: 9. The CDR3 nucleotides are TGTGCCTGGAGCGCAACAGGGGTCGGGTCACCCCTCCACTTT. Its protein product is CAWSATGVGSPLHF.

This clone is a singleton in its sample. This chain connects TRBV5-8 to TRBJ1-1; 7 positions match TRBD1. Germline V gene data show CDR1 as SGHTS and CDR2 as YDEGEE. This CDR3 contains 15 residues. The V gene end was trimmed by 1 base and the J gene end by 5 bases; junction bases not matched to a gene: 8. In DNA form, the CDR3 reads TGTGCCAGCAGCTTGACCGGGACAGTAAGAACTGAAGCTTTCTTT. It specifies CASSLTGTVRTEAFF.

The count of this clone is one. The rearrangement links TRBV19 to TRBJ1-1; 10 bases fit TRBD1. V trimming: 1 base; J trimming: 5 bases; junction bases outside the gene matches: 13. CDR3 length: 18 residues. Germline lookup yields CDR1 LNHDA and CDR2 SQIVND (reference sequence). CDR3 in amino acids: CASSIGRAGTGVGTEAFF. The DNA of the CDR3 is TGTGCCAGTAGTATAGGCAGGGCTGGGACAGGGGTTGGGACTGAAGCTTTCTTT.

The chain couples TRBV7-2 to TRBJ2-1; 12 nucleotides match TRBD2. The CDR3 is 18 residues long. J gave up 4 bases and V 2 bases, and 9 bases lay outside the gene matches. Germline values: CDR1 SGHTA, CDR2 FQGNSA. CDR3 loop: CASSLRSSGGAAYNEQFF. The CDR3 nucleotides are TGTGCCAGCAGCTTACGGTCTAGCGGGGGGGCCGCTTACAATGAGCAGTTCTTC.

The rearrangement uses TRBV9 and TRBJ1-1; tentatively, D is TRBD1 (6 bases). V was shortened by 4 bases and J by 9 bases, with 19 bases between the two germline ends. Germline CDR1 SGDLS, CDR2 YYNGEE. There are 14 residues in the CDR3. The CDR3 region has the DNA TGTGCCAGCAGCTCACGACAGGAAAAAGGGAAAGCTTTCTTT. Translated: CASSSRQEKGKAFF.

The chain carries TRBV4-3 and TRBJ1-4, with no clear D. The germline V and J ends were trimmed by 3 bases and 2 bases, with 13 bases remaining between them. Germline V gene sequence: CDR1 LGHNA, CDR2 YSLEER. This CDR3 region has 16 residues. The CDR3 is CASSQARTGTNEKLFF. The CDR3 DNA reads as TGCGCCAGCAGCCAGGCCCGGACGGGGACTAATGAAAAACTGTTTTTT.

The J gene is TRBJ2-4, the V gene TRBV2, with 9 bases aligning to TRBD1. V trimming: 5 bases; J trimming: 9 bases; junction bases outside the gene matches: 8. This CDR3 region has 14 residues. Germline CDR1 is SNHLY and CDR2 is FYNNEI. CDR3 amino acids: CASSRGTGRPIQYF. The CDR3 DNA reads TGTGCCAGCAGTCGTGGGACAGGGCGCCCCATTCAGTACTTC.

The V gene is TRBV7-6, the J gene TRBJ2-3; possibly TRBD2 for D (7 bases). Trimming took off 1 base at V and 4 bases at J, with 21 bases between the two ends. Germline V gene data show CDR1 as SGHVS and CDR2 as FNYEAQ. CDR3 size: 18 residues. CDR3 DNA sequence: TGTGCCAGCAGCTTAGTATCGACAGGTGTCGCGGGGGCAGATACGCAGTATTTT. Its translation is CASSLVSTGVAGADTQYF.

A single count supports this clone. The chain carries TRBV2 and TRBJ1-1; weak D call: TRBD1 (5 bases). The germline V gene encodes CDR1 SNHLY and CDR2 FYNNEI. The CDR3 runs to 15 residues. The germline V and J ends were trimmed by 7 bases and 4 bases, with 19 bases remaining between them. The CDR3 DNA is TGTGCCAGCAAGAGGGAACGAATGGGGGGCACTGAAGCTTTCTTT. It is translated as CASKRERMGGTEAFF.

V and J are TRBV15 and TRBJ1-4; D call uncertain. Germline V gene data show CDR1 as LNHNV and CDR2 as YYDKDF (reference sequence). V was cut by 2 bases and J by 8 bases, with 12 bases left in between. The CDR3 contains 14 residues. CDR3 DNA sequence: TGTGCCACCAGCAGAACGGGGAGGAGGGAAAAACTGTTTTTT. It encodes CATSRTGRREKLFF.

The chain employs TRBV4-3 and TRBJ1-2; D is perhaps TRBD1 (5 bases). The germline V and J ends were trimmed by 0 bases and 6 bases, with 11 bases remaining between them. The CDR3 spans 14 residues. The germline V gene encodes CDR1 LGHNA and CDR2 YSLEER. Written as DNA, the CDR3 is TGCGCCAGCAGCCAAGACTGGAAGGGGCATGGCTACACCTTC. Its translation is CASSQDWKGHGYTF.

The chain employs TRBV5-1 and TRBJ2-5; 7 bases agree with TRBD2. The CDR3 runs to 15 residues. Trimming cost V 0 bases and J 2 bases; bases outside gene matches: 4. Looked up from germline, CDR1 is SGHRS and CDR2 is YFSETQ. CDR3 DNA: TGCGCCAGCAGCTTGGTGGCCGGGAGGCAAGAGACCCAGTACTTC. Translating gives CASSLVAGRQETQYF.

The chain is built from TRBV4-1 and TRBJ2-1, with D possibly being TRBD2 (7 bases). The germline V gene has CDR1 MGHRA and CDR2 YSYEKL. V gave up 0 bases and J gave up 8 bases, with 17 bases separating them. This CDR3 spans 16 amino acids. CDR3 bases: TGCGCCAGCAGCCAAGACGGACAGCTGACTAGCCATGAGCAGTTCTTC. This gives the protein CASSQDGQLTSHEQFF.